A selection of T cell receptor beta chains follows, all from one sample in a study of cytomegalovirus exposure and HLA in healthy donors. The data were produced by immunoSEQ multiplex PCR, yet TCRdb's version contains in-frame clones alone and is incomplete. The sample shows 85,000 to 130,000 clones, roughly 9.1% of them seen only once. The sequencing sample was made of PBMCs. Source of these receptors: a man in his forties in good health and CMV-seropositive. CDR3s include the opening cysteine and the closing phenylalanine or tryptophan. A D gene is named only where the DNA matches it firmly. Some rows have no size entry. The others give once, few or many, or a class for an expanded clone.

TRBJ2-4 | TRBV6-5 | few | TRBD1 | CASKTGDSSIQYF | TGTGCCAGCAAAACAGGGGATAGTAGCATTCAGTACTTC
TRBJ2-7 | TRBV11-1 | NA | TRBD1 | CASSLNRGTYEQYF | TGTGCCAGCAGCTTAAACAGGGGGACCTACGAGCAGTACTTC
TRBJ1-3 | TRBV4-2 | few | NA | CASSQVDSSGNTIYF | TGTGCCAGCAGCCAAGTTGATAGCTCTGGAAACACCATATATTTT
TRBJ2-1 | TRBV30 | few | TRBD2 | CAWTSGDNEQFF | TGTGCCTGGACTAGCGGGGACAATGAGCAGTTCTTC
TRBJ2-7 | TRBV5-5 | few | NA | CASSSSQTPSSYEQYF | TGTGCCAGCAGCTCCTCCCAGACACCGAGCTCCTACGAGCAGTACTTC
TRBJ2-1 | TRBV7-9 | NA | TRBD2 | CASTGGRESSYNEQFF | TGTGCCAGCACCGGAGGGCGGGAGTCCTCCTACAATGAGCAGTTCTTC
TRBJ1-4 | TRBV28 | few | NA | CASSSPGEGNEKLFF | TGTGCCAGCAGTTCCCCGGGGGAGGGGAATGAAAAACTGTTTTTT
TRBJ1-3 | TRBV18 | NA | NA | CASSPGANIGNTIYF | TGTGCCAGCTCACCGGGGGCTAATATTGGAAACACCATATATTTT
TRBJ1-2 | TRBV15 | NA | TRBD1 | CATSRGGQGIWGYTF | TGTGCCACCAGCAGAGGGGGACAGGGGATTTGGGGCTACACCTTC
TRBJ2-1 | TRBV2 | few | TRBD2 | CASSDLAGGSNEQFF | TGTGCCAGCAGTGACCTAGCGGGAGGGAGCAATGAGCAGTTCTTC
TRBJ2-5 | TRBV19 | few | TRBD2 | CASSIQTSGEETQYF | TGTGCCAGTAGTATTCAAACTAGCGGGGAAGAGACCCAGTACTTC
TRBJ2-7 | TRBV28 | NA | NA | CASSFSTAPYEQYF | TGTGCCAGCAGTTTTAGTACAGCCCCCTACGAGCAGTACTTC
TRBJ1-1 | TRBV15 | NA | NA | CATAAGRGTEAFF | TGTGCCACCGCCGCCGGTCGGGGCACTGAAGCTTTCTTT
TRBJ2-1 | TRBV5-6 | NA | TRBD2 | CASSPGTSGYNEQFF | TGTGCCAGCAGCCCCGGGACTAGCGGTTACAATGAGCAGTTCTTC
TRBJ2-7 | TRBV2 | NA | NA | CASSLDRDSYEQYF | TGTGCCAGCAGCCTTGACCGAGACTCCTACGAGCAGTACTTC
TRBJ2-2 | TRBV5-1 | few | TRBD1 | CASSPAVRTGQGAFGELFF | TGCGCCAGCAGCCCAGCAGTTAGGACGGGACAGGGGGCATTCGGGGAGCTGTTTTTT
TRBJ2-7 | TRBV11-3 | few | NA | CASSLSGRATYEQYF | TGTGCCAGCAGCTTATCGGGCAGGGCGACCTACGAGCAGTACTTC
TRBJ2-1 | TRBV5-1 | few | NA | CASGGDGAGEQFF | TGCGCCAGCGGCGGAGACGGAGCGGGTGAGCAGTTCTTC
TRBJ1-4 | TRBV7-8 | few | NA | CASSQQAGIGEKLFF | TGTGCCAGCAGCCAACAGGCTGGGATTGGAGAAAAACTGTTTTTT
TRBJ2-5 | TRBV27 | few | NA | CASSKGETQYF | TGTGCCAGCAGTAAGGGGGAGACCCAGTACTTC
TRBJ1-2 | TRBV14 | few | NA | CVSSQYPGGGYGYTF | TGTGTCAGCAGCCAATACCCAGGTGGGGGGTATGGCTACACCTTC
TRBJ2-1 | TRBV11-2 | NA | TRBD2 | CASSLAGGPYEQFF | TGTGCCAGCAGCTTAGCGGGAGGGCCTTATGAGCAGTTCTTC
TRBJ2-1 | TRBV5-5 | few | NA | CASSPDNEQFF | TGTGCCAGCAGCCCCGACAATGAGCAGTTCTTC
TRBJ2-1 | TRBV7-9 | NA | TRBD2 | CASKDSGEYNEQFF | TGTGCCAGCAAGGATAGCGGGGAGTACAATGAGCAGTTCTTC
TRBJ2-7 | TRBV9 | few | TRBD2 | CASSVDSGLAIYEQYF | TGTGCCAGCAGCGTTGACTCCGGACTAGCGATATACGAGCAGTACTTC
TRBJ2-1 | TRBV7-6 | NA | NA | CASSLGGPSSRYNEQFF | TGTGCCAGCAGCTTAGGGGGGCCCAGTTCGAGGTACAATGAGCAGTTCTTC
TRBJ1-4 | TRBV9 | few | NA | CASSTGLLTSRTNEKLFF | TGTGCCAGCAGTACCGGACTCCTAACTTCGAGGACTAATGAAAAACTGTTTTTT
TRBJ2-1 | TRBV27 | NA | TRBD2 | CASSRGEGISYNEQFF | TGTGCCAGCAGTCGAGGGGAGGGCATCTCCTACAATGAGCAGTTCTTC
TRBJ1-4 | TRBV7-9 | few | TRBD1 | CASSSLTGVLGKLFF | TGTGCCAGCAGCTCCCTGACAGGGGTATTGGGAAAACTGTTTTTT
TRBJ2-5 | TRBV6-1 | few | NA | CASLMGGLGETQYF | TGTGCCAGCCTCATGGGCGGGTTGGGGGAGACCCAGTACTTC
TRBJ1-4 | TRBV6-5 | NA | NA | CASSWTATNEKLFF | TGTGCCAGCAGTTGGACAGCAACTAATGAAAAACTGTTTTTT
TRBJ2-7 | TRBV28 | NA | NA | CASSPRLTNEQYF | TGTGCCAGCAGTCCGCGCCTAACCAACGAGCAGTACTTC
TRBJ2-5 | TRBV30 | NA | NA | CAWSVYGETQYF | TGTGCCTGGAGTGTATACGGAGAGACCCAGTACTTC
TRBJ2-1 | TRBV4-3 | few | TRBD2 | CASSQDLLAGVNEQFF | TGCGCCAGCAGCCAAGATTTACTAGCGGGAGTCAATGAGCAGTTCTTC
TRBJ2-7 | TRBV4-1 | few | TRBD2 | CASSQGLAGLYEQYF | TGCGCCAGCAGCCAAGGACTAGCGGGACTCTACGAGCAGTACTTC
TRBJ2-7 | TRBV10-3 | few | TRBD1 | CAISRTGGVFGYEQYF | TGTGCCATCAGTAGGACAGGGGGGGTTTTCGGCTACGAGCAGTACTTC
TRBJ2-2 | TRBV7-9 | NA | NA | CASRPENTGELFF | TGTGCCAGCAGACCAGAGAACACCGGGGAGCTGTTTTTT
TRBJ2-1 | TRBV10-2 | few | TRBD1 | CASTSDRGFYNEQFF | TGCGCCAGCACCTCGGACAGGGGGTTCTACAATGAGCAGTTCTTC
TRBJ2-3 | TRBV27 | few | NA | CASSLGAQYF | TGTGCCAGCAGTTTAGGAGCGCAGTATTTT
TRBJ2-7 | TRBV6-5 | few | NA | CASSYSPRNSYEQYF | TGTGCCAGCAGTTACAGCCCGAGAAACTCCTACGAGCAGTACTTC
TRBJ1-3 | TRBV25-1 | NA | NA | CASSANEGHSGNTIYF | TGTGCCAGCAGTGCCAACGAAGGACACTCTGGAAACACCATATATTTT
TRBJ2-5 | TRBV14 | many | TRBD1 | CASSQGGGRGTQYF | TGTGCCAGCAGCCAAGGAGGGGGCCGGGGGACCCAGTACTTC
TRBJ1-4 | TRBV29-1 | NA | TRBD1 | CSVEGWDREATNEKLFF | TGCAGCGTTGAAGGATGGGACAGGGAGGCGACTAATGAAAAACTGTTTTTT
TRBJ1-1 | TRBV27 | few | TRBD1 | CASRPGTGTEAFF | TGTGCCAGCAGACCCGGGACAGGCACTGAAGCTTTCTTT
TRBJ2-2 | TRBV18 | NA | NA | CATPGDRYTGELFF | TGTGCCACTCCGGGGGACAGATACACCGGGGAGCTGTTTTTT
TRBJ2-7 | TRBV11-2 | NA | TRBD1 | CASSKVGRGEQYF | TGTGCCAGCAGTAAAGTGGGCAGGGGGGAGCAGTACTTC
TRBJ2-3 | TRBV18 | many | TRBD2 | CASSRTGTSGSRTDTQYF | TGTGCCAGCTCAAGAACCGGGACTAGCGGGAGTCGCACAGATACGCAGTATTTT
TRBJ2-3 | TRBV2 | few | NA | CASRALALGNTDTQYF | TGTGCCAGCAGGGCTCTAGCTCTGGGGAACACAGATACGCAGTATTTT
TRBJ2-7 | TRBV5-4 | NA | NA | CASSPGKGYEQYF | TGTGCCAGCAGCCCGGGCAAGGGGTACGAGCAGTACTTC
TRBJ1-5 | TRBV7-2 | few | NA | CASSLVGGRLSNQPQHF | TGTGCCAGCAGCTTAGTGGGGGGGCGTCTTAGCAATCAGCCCCAGCATTTT
TRBJ2-3 | TRBV12-5 | NA | TRBD2 | CASGLVLTSGSITDTQYF | TGTGCTAGTGGTTTGGTACTTACTAGCGGGAGTATTACGGATACGCAGTATTTT
TRBJ1-1 | TRBV5-4 | few | NA | CASRSVGRTGTEAFF | TGTGCCAGCAGATCCGTTGGGAGGACGGGCACTGAAGCTTTCTTT
TRBJ2-7 | TRBV7-9 | NA | NA | CASSLALSYEQYF | TGTGCCAGCAGCTTAGCCCTCTCCTACGAGCAGTACTTC
TRBJ2-7 | TRBV20-1 | few | NA | CSAFQGYEQYF | TGCAGTGCTTTTCAGGGCTACGAGCAGTACTTC
TRBJ1-1 | TRBV29-1 | few | NA | CSVYRVTSEAFF | TGCAGCGTTTACAGGGTCACCTCTGAAGCTTTCTTT
TRBJ2-5 | TRBV6-1 | few | TRBD1 | CASSQGQQETQYF | TGTGCCAGCAGTCAGGGACAGCAAGAGACCCAGTACTTC
TRBJ2-4 | TRBV7-5 | many | NA | CARSLSGRDIQYF | TGTGCCAGAAGCTTATCTGGGCGGGACATTCAGTACTTC
TRBJ1-1 | TRBV7-9 | few | NA | CASTPENYNTEAFF | TGTGCCAGCACCCCTGAGAACTATAACACTGAAGCTTTCTTT